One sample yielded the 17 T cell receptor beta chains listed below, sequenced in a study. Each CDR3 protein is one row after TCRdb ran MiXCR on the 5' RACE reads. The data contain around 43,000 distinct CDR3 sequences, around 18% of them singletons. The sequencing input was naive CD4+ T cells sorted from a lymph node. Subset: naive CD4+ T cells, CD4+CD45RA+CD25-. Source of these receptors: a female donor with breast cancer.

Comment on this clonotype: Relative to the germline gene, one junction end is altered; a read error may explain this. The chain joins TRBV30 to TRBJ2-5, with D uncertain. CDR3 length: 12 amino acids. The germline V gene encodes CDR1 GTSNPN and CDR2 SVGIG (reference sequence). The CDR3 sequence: CAWSVLRETQYF. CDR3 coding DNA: TGCGCCTGGAGTGTACTTCGGGAGACCCAGTACTTC. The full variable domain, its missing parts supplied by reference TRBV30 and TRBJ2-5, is SQTIHQWPATLVQPVGSPLSLECTVEGTSNPNLYWYRQAAGRGLQLLFYSVGIGQISSEVPQNLSASRPQDRQFILSSKKLLLSDSGFYLCAWSVLRETQYFGPGTRLLVL.

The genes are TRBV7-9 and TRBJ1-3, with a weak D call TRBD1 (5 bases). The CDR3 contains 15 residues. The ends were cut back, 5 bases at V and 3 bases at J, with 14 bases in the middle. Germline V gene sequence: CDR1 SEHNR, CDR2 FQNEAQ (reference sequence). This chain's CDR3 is CASSPTGGLGNTIYF. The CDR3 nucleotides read TGTGCCAGCAGCCCTACAGGAGGTCTTGGAAACACCATATATTTT.

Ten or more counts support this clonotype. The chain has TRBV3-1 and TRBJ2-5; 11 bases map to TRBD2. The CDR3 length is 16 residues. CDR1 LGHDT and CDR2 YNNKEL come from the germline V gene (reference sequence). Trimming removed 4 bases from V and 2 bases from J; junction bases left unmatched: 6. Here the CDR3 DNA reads TGTGCCAGCAGCCGTGGGACTAGCGGAGGACAAGAGACCCAGTACTTC. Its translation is CASSRGTSGGQETQYF.

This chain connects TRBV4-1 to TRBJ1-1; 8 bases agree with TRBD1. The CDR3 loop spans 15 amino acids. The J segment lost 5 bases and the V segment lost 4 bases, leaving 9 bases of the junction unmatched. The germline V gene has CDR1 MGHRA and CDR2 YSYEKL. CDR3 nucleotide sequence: TGCGCCAGCAGCCCCCGGACAGGGCGGGGTACTGAAGCTTTCTTT. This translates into CASSPRTGRGTEAFF.

The CDR3 is CASTKGPNTGELFF. For the CDR3, the DNA is TGTGCCAGCACCAAAGGACCGAACACCGGGGAGCTGTTTTTT. The chain has TRBV3-1 and TRBJ2-2; D is uncertain. V shed 7 bases and J shed 0 bases, with 9 bases lying between them. The CDR3 extends over 14 amino acids. The V gene's germline CDR1 is LGHDT and CDR2 YNNKEL (reference sequence).

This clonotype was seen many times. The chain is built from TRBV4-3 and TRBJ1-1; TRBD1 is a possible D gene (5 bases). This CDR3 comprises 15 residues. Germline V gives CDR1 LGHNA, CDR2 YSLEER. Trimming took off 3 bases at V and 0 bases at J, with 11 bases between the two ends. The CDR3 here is CASSQLGRVNTEAFF. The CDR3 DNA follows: TGCGCCAGCAGCCAGCTGGGCAGGGTGAACACTGAAGCTTTCTTT.

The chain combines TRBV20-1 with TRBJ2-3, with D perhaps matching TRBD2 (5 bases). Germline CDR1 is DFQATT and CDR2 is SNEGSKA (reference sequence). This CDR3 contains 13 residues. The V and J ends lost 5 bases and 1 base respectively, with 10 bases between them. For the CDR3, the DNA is TGCAGTGCTCGAGGGCCAGGCACAGATACGCAGTATTTT. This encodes CSARGPGTDTQYF.

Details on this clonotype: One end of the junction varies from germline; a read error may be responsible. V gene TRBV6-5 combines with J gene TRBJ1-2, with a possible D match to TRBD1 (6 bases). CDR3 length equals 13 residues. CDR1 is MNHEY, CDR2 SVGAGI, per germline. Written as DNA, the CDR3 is TGTACCAGCAGTTCCACAGGGTTCTATGGCTACACCTTC. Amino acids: CTSSSTGFYGYTF.

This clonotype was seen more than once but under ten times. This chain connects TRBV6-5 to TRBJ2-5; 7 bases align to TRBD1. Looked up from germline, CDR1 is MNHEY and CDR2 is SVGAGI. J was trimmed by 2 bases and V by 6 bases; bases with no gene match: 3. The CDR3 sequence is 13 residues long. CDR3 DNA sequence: TGTGCCAGCAGGGGACAGAGACAAGAGACCCAGTACTTC. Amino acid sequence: CASRGQRQETQYF.

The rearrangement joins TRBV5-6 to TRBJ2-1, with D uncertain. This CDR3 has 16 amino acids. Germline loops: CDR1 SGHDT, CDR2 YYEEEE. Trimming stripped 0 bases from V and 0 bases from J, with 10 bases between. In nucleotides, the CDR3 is TGTGCCAGCAGCTTGGAGGTCGGTTTCTCCTACAATGAGCAGTTCTTC. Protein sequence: CASSLEVGFSYNEQFF.

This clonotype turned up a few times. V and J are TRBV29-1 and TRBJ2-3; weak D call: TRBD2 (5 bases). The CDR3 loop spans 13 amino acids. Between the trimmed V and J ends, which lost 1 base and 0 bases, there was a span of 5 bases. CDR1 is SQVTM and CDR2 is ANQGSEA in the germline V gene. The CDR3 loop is CSVEGGSTDTQYF. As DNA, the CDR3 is TGCAGCGTTGAAGGCGGGAGCACAGATACGCAGTATTTT.

CDR3 loop: CASSGFTGELFF. CDR3 coding DNA: TGTGCCAGCAGCGGGTTCACCGGGGAGCTGTTTTTT. The rearrangement links TRBV7-3 to TRBJ2-2; D gene unclear. The germline CDR1 and CDR2 sequences are SGHTA and FQGTGA. V was trimmed by 5 bases and J by 4 bases, leaving 5 bases between them. The CDR3 contains 12 residues.

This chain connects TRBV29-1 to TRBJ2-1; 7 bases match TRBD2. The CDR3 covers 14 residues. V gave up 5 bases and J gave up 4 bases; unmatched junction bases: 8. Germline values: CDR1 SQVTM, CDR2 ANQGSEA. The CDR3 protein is CSVSGTNLYNEQFF. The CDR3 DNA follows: TGCAGCGTTTCCGGGACTAATCTTTACAATGAGCAGTTCTTC.

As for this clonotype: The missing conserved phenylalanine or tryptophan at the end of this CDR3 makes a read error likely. The CDR3 spells CSATLGAGGEKLFL. DNA for the CDR3: TGCAGCGCCACGCTGGGGGCGGGGGGTGAAAAACTGTTTCTT. This chain uses TRBV29-1 with TRBJ1-4; a possible D gene is TRBD1 (6 bases). Trimming pared 7 bases from V and 7 bases from J, leaving 19 bases between. In germline, CDR1 is SQVTM, CDR2 ANQGSEA. CDR3 length equals 14 residues.

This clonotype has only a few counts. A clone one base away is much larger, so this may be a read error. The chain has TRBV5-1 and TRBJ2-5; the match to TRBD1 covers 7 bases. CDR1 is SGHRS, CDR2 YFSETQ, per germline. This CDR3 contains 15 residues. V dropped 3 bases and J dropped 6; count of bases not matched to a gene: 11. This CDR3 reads CASSYPTGQAQTQYF. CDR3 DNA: TGCGCCAGCAGCTACCCAACTGGACAGGCACAGACCCAGTACTTC.

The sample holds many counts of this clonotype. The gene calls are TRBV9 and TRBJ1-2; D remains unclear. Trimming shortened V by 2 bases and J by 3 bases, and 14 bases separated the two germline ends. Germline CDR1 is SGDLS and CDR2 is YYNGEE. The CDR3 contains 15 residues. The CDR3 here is CASSVDSGEYYGYTF. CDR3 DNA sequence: TGTGCCAGCAGCGTCGATTCGGGCGAATACTATGGCTACACCTTC.

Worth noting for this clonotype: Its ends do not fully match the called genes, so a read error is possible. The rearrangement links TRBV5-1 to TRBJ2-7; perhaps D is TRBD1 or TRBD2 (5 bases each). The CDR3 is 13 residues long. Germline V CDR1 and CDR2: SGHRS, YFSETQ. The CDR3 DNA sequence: TGCGCCGGCAGCCGAGGGGATTCCTACGAGCAGTACTTC. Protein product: CAGSRGDSYEQYF. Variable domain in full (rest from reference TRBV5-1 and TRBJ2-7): KAGVTQTPRYLIKTRGQQVTLSCSPISGHRSVSWYQQTPGQGLQFLFEYFSETQRNKGNFPGRFSGRQFSNSRSEMNVSTLELGDSALYLCAGSRGDSYEQYFGPGTRLTVT.